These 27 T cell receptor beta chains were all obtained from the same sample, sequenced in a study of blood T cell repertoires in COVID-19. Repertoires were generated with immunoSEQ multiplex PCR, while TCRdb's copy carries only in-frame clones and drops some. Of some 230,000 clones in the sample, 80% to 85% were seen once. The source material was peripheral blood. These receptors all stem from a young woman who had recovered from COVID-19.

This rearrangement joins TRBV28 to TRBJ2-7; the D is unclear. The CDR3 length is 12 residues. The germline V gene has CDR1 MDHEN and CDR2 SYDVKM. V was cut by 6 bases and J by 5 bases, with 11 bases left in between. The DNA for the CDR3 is TGTGCCAGCAGATCTAGTCCCCACGAGCAGTACTTC. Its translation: CASRSSPHEQYF.

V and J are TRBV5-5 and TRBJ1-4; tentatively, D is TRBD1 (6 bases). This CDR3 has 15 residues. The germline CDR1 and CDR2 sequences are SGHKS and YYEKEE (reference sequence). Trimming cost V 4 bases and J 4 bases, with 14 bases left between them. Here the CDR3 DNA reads TGTGCCAGCAGCACGTTAGGACAGCTTAATGAAAAACTGTTTTTT. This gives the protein CASSTLGQLNEKLFF.

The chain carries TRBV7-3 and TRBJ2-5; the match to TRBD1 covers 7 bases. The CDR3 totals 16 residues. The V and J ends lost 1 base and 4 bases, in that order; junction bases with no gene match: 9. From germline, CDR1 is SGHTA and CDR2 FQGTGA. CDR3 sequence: CASSLNYGTVPETQYF. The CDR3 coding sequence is TGTGCCAGCAGCTTAAATTATGGGACAGTGCCAGAGACCCAGTACTTC.

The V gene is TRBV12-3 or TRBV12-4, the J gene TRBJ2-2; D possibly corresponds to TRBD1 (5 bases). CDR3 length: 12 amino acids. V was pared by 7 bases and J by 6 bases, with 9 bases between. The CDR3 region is CASNLGAGELFF. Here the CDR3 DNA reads TGTGCCAGCAACCTAGGGGCCGGGGAGCTGTTTTTT.

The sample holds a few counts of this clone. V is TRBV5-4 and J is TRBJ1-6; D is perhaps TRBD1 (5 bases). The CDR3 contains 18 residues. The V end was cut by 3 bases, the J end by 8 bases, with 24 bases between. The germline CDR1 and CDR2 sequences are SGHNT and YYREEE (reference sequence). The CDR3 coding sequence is TGTGCCAGCAGCTCCGACCCTAGGGGTATGGAGAGTTATTCACCCCTCCACTTT. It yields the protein CASSSDPRGMESYSPLHF.

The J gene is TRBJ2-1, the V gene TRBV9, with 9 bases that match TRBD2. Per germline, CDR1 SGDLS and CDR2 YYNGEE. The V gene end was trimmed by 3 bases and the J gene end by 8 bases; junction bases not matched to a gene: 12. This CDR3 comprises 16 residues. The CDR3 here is CASSAPPPGLADEQFF. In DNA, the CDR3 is TGTGCCAGCAGCGCCCCTCCCCCGGGACTAGCCGATGAGCAGTTCTTC.

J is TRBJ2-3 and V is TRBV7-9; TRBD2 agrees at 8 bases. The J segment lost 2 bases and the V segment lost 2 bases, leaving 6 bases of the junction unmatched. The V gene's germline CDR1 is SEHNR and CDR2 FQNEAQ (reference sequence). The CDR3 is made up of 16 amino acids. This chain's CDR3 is CASSLSTSVNTDTQYF. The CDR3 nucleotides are TGTGCCAGCAGCTTATCGACTAGCGTTAACACAGATACGCAGTATTTT.

For the CDR3, the DNA is TGCGCCAGCAGCCTGGGGACTAGCGGGAGGGTAAGCACAGATACGCAGTATTTT. This sequence encodes CASSLGTSGRVSTDTQYF. The J gene is TRBJ2-3, the V gene TRBV5-1, with 16 positions matching TRBD2. The germline V gene has CDR1 SGHRS and CDR2 YFSETQ. CDR3 length: 18 residues. V shed 4 bases, J shed 0 bases, and the junction held 5 bases outside the gene matches.

CDR3 residues: CSVVLQGNYGYTF. The CDR3 region has the DNA TGCAGCGTAGTACTTCAGGGGAACTATGGCTACACCTTC. The chain carries TRBV29-1 and TRBJ1-2; D might be TRBD1 (6 bases). Germline CDR1 SQVTM, CDR2 ANQGSEA. The CDR3 runs 13 residues. V was clipped by 6 bases and J by 2 bases, with 13 bases between them.

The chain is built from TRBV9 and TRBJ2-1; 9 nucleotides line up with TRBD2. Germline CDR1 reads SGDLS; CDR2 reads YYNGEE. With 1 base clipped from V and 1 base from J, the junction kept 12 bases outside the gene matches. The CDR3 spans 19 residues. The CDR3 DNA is TGTGCCAGCAGCGTACCCGCAGCGGGAGGTGTTACGTCCTACAATGAGCAGTTCTTC. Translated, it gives CASSVPAAGGVTSYNEQFF.

The CDR3 protein is CASSLQGIGTDTQYF. CDR3 nucleotide sequence: TGTGCCAGCAGCCTACAGGGGATCGGGACAGATACGCAGTATTTT. V and J are TRBV7-2 and TRBJ2-3, with 7 positions matching TRBD1. This CDR3 spans 15 amino acids. CDR1 and CDR2 (germline): SGHTA, FQGNSA. V gave up 5 bases and J gave up 3 bases; unmatched junction bases: 8.

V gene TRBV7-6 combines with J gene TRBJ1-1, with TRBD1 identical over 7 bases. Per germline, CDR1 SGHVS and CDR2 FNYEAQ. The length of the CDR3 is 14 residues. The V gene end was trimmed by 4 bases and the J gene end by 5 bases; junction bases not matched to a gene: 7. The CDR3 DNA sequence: TGTGCCAGCAGCTCGACAGGGATCAGAACTGAAGCTTTCTTT. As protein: CASSSTGIRTEAFF.

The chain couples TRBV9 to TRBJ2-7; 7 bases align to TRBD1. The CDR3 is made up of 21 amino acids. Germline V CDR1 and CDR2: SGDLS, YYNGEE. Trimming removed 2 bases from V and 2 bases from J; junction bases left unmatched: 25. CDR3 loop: CASSVRAVDRDGEMDPYEQYF. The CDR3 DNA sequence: TGTGCCAGCAGCGTGCGGGCCGTCGACAGGGATGGGGAGATGGATCCCTACGAGCAGTACTTC.

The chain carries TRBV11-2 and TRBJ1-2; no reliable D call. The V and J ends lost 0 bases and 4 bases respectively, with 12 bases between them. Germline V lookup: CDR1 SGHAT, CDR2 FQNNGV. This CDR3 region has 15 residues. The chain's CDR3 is CASSLESAQFYGYTF. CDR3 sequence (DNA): TGTGCCAGCAGCTTAGAAAGTGCACAGTTCTATGGCTACACCTTC.

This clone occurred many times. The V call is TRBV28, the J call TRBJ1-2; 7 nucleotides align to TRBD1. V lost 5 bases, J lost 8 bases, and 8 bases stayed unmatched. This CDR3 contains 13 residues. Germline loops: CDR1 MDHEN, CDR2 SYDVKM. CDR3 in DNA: TGTGCCAGCAGTCTAGGGACAGCGAGAGGCTACACCTTC. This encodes CASSLGTARGYTF.

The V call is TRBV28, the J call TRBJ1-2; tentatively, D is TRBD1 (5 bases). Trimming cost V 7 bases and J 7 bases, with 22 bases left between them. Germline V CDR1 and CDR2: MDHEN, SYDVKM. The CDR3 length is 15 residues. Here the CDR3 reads CASTTNPRGAAGYTF. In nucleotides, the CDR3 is TGTGCCAGCACAACAAATCCGCGGGGCGCTGCTGGCTACACCTTC.

CDR3 nucleotide sequence: TGTGCCAGTAGACCTCGGGGGGCACCTCAAGAGACCCAGTACTTC. This codes for CASRPRGAPQETQYF. The J gene is TRBJ2-5, the V gene TRBV19; possible D gene TRBD2, 7 bases. CDR3 length: 15 amino acids. Trimming left V 6 bases short and J 2 bases short, with 16 bases between. Germline V lookup: CDR1 LNHDA, CDR2 SQIVND (reference sequence).

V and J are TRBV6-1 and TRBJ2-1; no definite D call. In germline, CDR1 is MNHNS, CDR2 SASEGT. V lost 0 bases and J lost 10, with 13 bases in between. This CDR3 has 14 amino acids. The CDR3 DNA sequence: TGTGCCAGCAGTGAAGCTCAGACATCTTCGGAGCAGTTCTTC. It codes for CASSEAQTSSEQFF.

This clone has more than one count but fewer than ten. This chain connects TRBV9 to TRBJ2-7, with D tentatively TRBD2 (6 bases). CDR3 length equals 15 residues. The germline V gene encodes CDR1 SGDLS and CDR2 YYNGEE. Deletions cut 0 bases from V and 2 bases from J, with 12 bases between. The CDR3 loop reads CASSVAGDPTYEQYF. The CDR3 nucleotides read TGTGCCAGCAGCGTAGCGGGAGATCCTACCTACGAGCAGTACTTC.

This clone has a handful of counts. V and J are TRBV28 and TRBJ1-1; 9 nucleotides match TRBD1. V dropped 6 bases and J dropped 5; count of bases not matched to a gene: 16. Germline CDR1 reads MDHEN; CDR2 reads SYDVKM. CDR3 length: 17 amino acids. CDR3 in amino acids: CASRVGQGKGGATEAFF. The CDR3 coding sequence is TGTGCCAGCAGGGTGGGACAGGGTAAGGGAGGAGCGACTGAAGCTTTCTTT.

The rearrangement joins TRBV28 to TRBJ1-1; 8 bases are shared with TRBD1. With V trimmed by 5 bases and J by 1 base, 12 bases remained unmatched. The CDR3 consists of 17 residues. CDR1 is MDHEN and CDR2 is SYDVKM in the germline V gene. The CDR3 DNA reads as TGTGCCAGCAGTCCCGGATTCAGGGGGCTTGGGAACACTGAAGCTTTCTTT. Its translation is CASSPGFRGLGNTEAFF.

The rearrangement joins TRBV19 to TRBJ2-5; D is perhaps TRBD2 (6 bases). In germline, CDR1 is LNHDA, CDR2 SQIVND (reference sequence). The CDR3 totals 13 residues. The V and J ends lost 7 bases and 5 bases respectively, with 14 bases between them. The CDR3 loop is CASNKGGVETQYF. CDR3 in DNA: TGTGCCAGTAATAAGGGCGGGGTGGAGACCCAGTACTTC.

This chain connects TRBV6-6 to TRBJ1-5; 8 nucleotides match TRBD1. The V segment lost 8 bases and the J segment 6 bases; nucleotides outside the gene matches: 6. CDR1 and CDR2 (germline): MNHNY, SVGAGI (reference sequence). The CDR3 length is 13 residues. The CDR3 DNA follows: TGTGCCAGCCTCAAAACAGGGGGTCAGCCCCAGCATTTT. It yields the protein CASLKTGGQPQHF.

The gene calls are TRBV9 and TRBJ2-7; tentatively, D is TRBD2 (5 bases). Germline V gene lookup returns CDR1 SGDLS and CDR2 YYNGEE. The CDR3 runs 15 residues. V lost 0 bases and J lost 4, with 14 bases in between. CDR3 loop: CASSVETGFRYEQYF. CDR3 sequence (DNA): TGTGCCAGCAGCGTAGAAACGGGGTTTCGGTACGAGCAGTACTTC.

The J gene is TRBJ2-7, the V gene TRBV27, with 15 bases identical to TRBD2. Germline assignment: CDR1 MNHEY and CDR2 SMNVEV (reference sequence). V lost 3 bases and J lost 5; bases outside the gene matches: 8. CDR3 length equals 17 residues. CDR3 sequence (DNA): TGTGCCAGCAGTTTCCTCAAGGGACTAGCGGGAGGTAACGAGCAGTACTTC. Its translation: CASSFLKGLAGGNEQYF.

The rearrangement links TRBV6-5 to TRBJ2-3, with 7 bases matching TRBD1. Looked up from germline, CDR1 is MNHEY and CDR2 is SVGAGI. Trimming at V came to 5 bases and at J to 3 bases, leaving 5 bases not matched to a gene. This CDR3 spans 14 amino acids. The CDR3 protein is CASSPRRGTDTQYF. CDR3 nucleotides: TGTGCCAGCAGTCCCCGCAGGGGGACAGATACGCAGTATTTT.

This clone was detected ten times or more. CDR3 sequence (DNA): TGTGCCAGCAGCCAACCGGGACTAGCGAGTGAGCAGTACTTC. It yields the protein CASSQPGLASEQYF. This sequence joins TRBV3-1 (or the pseudogene TRBV3-2) and TRBJ2-7; 10 bases map to TRBD2. Germline lookup yields CDR1 LGHDT and CDR2 YNNKEL (reference sequence). The junction had 5 bases not matched to a gene; V was cut back by 2 bases and J by 7 bases. The CDR3 extends over 14 amino acids.